This T cell receptor (beta chain) was profiled in a study of vaccination and CD4 T cells after COVID-19. Study summary: Sampling after COVID took place at a median of around 91 days (range 35 to 161) following diagnosis. Study-level results: Clonotypes reactive to SARS-CoV-2 had a median that went up from 21 to 38, but not significantly.

Per germline, CDR1 LNHDA and CDR2 SQIVND (reference sequence). V shed 7 bases, J shed 1 base, and the junction held 8 bases outside the gene matches. CDR3 length equals 15 residues. The treatment is: approximately 9-day PBMC culture with coronavirus spike peptide pools or control peptides (ViraFEST assay). The sample holds one count of this clonotype. The target antigen is unknown. With the Oncomine TCR Beta short-read assay, DNA from cultured CD4+ T cells was sequenced. One entry per CDR3 protein results from TCRdb running MiXCR on the PCR reads. The sample has roughly 19,000 distinct CDR3 sequences, roughly 58% seen once.

The sequences come from CD4+ T cells from blood, cultured in vitro, collected before SARS-CoV-2 vaccination. This receptor was obtained from a human donor who had recovered from COVID-19. The chain links TRBV19 to TRBJ2-5, with 8 positions matching TRBD2. The CDR3 sequence is CASKGIAGLQETQYF. The CDR3 region has the DNA TGTGCCAGTAAGGGGATAGCGGGACTCCAAGAGACCCAGTACTTC.